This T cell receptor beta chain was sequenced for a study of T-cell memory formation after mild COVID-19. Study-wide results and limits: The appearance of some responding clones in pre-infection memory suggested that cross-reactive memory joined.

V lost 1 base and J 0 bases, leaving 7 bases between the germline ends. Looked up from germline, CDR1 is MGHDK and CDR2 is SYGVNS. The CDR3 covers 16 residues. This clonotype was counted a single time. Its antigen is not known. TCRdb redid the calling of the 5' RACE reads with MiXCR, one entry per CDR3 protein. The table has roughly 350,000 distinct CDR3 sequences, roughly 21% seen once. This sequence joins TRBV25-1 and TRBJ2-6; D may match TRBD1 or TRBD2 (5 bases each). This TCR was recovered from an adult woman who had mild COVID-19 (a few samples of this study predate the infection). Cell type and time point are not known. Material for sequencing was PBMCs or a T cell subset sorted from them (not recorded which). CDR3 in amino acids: CASSESRGSGANVLTF. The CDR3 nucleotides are TGTGCCAGCAGTGAATCGAGGGGCTCTGGGGCCAACGTCCTGACTTTC.